A selection of T cell receptor beta chains follows, all from one sample in a study of T cell repertoires in cytomegalovirus infection. Each CDR3 protein gets one entry after TCRdb re-called the reads with MiXCR. This table has around 530,000 distinct CDR3 sequences, about 17% appearing once. The sample comprised CD8+ T cells from PBMCs. Receptors originate from a human donor in good health (CMV status not recorded). Some clones in this sample may be carry-over from other donors' samples. Both conserved end residues are part of each CDR3. D genes are given only for firm matches. The size of a clone is reported for some rows only, either as once, few or many, or as a class for expanded clones.

D gene,J gene,clone size,V gene,CDR3 DNA,CDR3 protein
TRBD2,TRBJ2-7,NA,TRBV7-9,TGTGCCAGCAGCGCACCTAGCGGGAGCTCCTACGAGCAGTACTTC,CASSAPSGSSYEQYF
TRBD1,TRBJ1-5,many,TRBV7-9,TGTGCCAGCAGCTTACCTAGACAGGGGCTCAATCAGCCCCAGCATTTT,CASSLPRQGLNQPQHF
NA,TRBJ2-3,few,TRBV28,TGTGCCAGCAGGTTAGGCGGGACAACCCTTACGAGGGATACGCAGTATTTT,CASRLGGTTLTRDTQYF
NA,TRBJ1-1,many,TRBV7-8,TGTGCCAGCAGCTTAGTTATGAGGGTTATGAACACTGAAGCTTTCTTT,CASSLVMRVMNTEAFF
NA,TRBJ2-7,many,TRBV28,TGTGCCACCTACGTCGGGCCTACCTACGAGCAGTACTTC,CATYVGPTYEQYF
NA,TRBJ1-4,many,TRBV12-3/TRBV12-4,TGTGCCAGCAGTTTAGGGGGGTGGGCTAATGAAAAACTGTTTTTT,CASSLGGWANEKLFF
TRBD1,TRBJ1-1,few,TRBV5-1,TGCGCCAGCAGCTCCCGACAGGGTGGGAACACTGAAGCTTTCTTT,CASSSRQGGNTEAFF
NA,TRBJ1-5,many,TRBV27,TGTGCCAGCCAAACAGAAAATCAGCCCCAGCATTTT,CASQTENQPQHF
NA,TRBJ2-7,many,TRBV5-6,TGTGCCAGCAGCTCCGAGACGAATTTCTACGAGCAGTACTTC,CASSSETNFYEQYF
NA,TRBJ2-7,few,TRBV27,TGTGCCAGCAGTTTATCCCAACTATACGAGCAGTACTTC,CASSLSQLYEQYF
NA,TRBJ2-7,NA,TRBV4-2,TGTGCCAGCAGCCAAGATTCGGAACAGGGCTACGAGCAGTACTTC,CASSQDSEQGYEQYF
TRBD2,TRBJ2-7,few,TRBV4-1,TGCGCCAGCAGCGGTCGGGGACTAGCGGGAGGCGAGCAGTACTTC,CASSGRGLAGGEQYF
TRBD2,TRBJ2-7,few,TRBV6-6,TGTGCCAGCAGTGAGGGACTAGCGCTCTCCTACGAGCAGTACTTC,CASSEGLALSYEQYF
NA,TRBJ1-5,NA,TRBV20-1,TGCAGTGCTAGAACCGCCCGCAATCAGCCCCAGCATTTT,CSARTARNQPQHF
NA,TRBJ2-3,many,TRBV4-1,TGCGCCAGCAGCCAAGTAGATCGATCCTTCACAGATACGCAGTATTTT,CASSQVDRSFTDTQYF
NA,TRBJ2-3,NA,TRBV7-4,TGTGCCAGCAGCACAACCGGTACAGGGTTTGGGATTTCCCACCCTAGAACAGATACGAAGTATTTT,CASSTTGTGFGISHPRTDTKYF
NA,TRBJ2-3,many,TRBV10-3,TGTGCCATCAGTGTGCGGGTTGGAAGCACAGATACGCAGTATTTT,CAISVRVGSTDTQYF
TRBD2,TRBJ2-3,few,TRBV23-1,TGCGCCAGCAGTCCTAGGGCGGGAGTCCCAGATACGCAGTATTTT,CASSPRAGVPDTQYF
NA,TRBJ1-6,NA,TRBV7-9,TGTGCCAGCAGCCTGGATGGGGCAGGTAATTCACCCCTCCACTTT,CASSLDGAGNSPLHF
NA,TRBJ2-1,many,TRBV7-9,TGTGCCAGCAGCGCTGACTCAGAGGATGAGCAGTTCTTC,CASSADSEDEQFF
NA,TRBJ2-4,many,TRBV12-3/TRBV12-4,TGTGCCAGCAGTCGCCTCCTAGCAGCCAAAAACATTCAGTACTTC,CASSRLLAAKNIQYF
TRBD2,TRBJ2-4,NA,TRBV5-1,TGCGCCAGCAGCTTGCGGGGGGACTTAGACAAAAACATTCAGTACTTC,CASSLRGDLDKNIQYF
TRBD1,TRBJ1-1,few,TRBV20-1,TGCAGTGCTAGAGCAGGGGGCTTGGGCACTGAAGCTTTCTTT,CSARAGGLGTEAFF
NA,TRBJ2-7,once,TRBV13,TGTGCCAGCAGCCTCAGGGTCGAGCAGTACTTC,CASSLRVEQYF
NA,TRBJ2-2,many,TRBV6-1,TGTGCCGGGCGGGGGCCCCCGAACACCGGGGAGCTGTTTTTT,CAGRGPPNTGELFF
NA,TRBJ2-2,NA,TRBV4-2,TGTGCCAGCAGCCGCTCCGGGACAACAACCGGGGAGCTGTTTTTT,CASSRSGTTTGELFF
NA,TRBJ2-5,many,TRBV11-2,TGTGCCAGCAGCCCCCTGGGGGAAGTGGAGACCCAGTACTTC,CASSPLGEVETQYF
NA,TRBJ2-1,many,TRBV5-1,TGCGCCAGCGGACCCCATCAGGATTCCTACAATGAGCAGTTCTTC,CASGPHQDSYNEQFF
NA,TRBJ1-5,few,TRBV13,TGTGCCAGCAGCCTCCGGTCCACACATCAGCCCCAGCATTTT,CASSLRSTHQPQHF
NA,TRBJ2-7,many,TRBV29-1,TGCAGCGTTGAAGAAACAGGGTATGCAGGCTACGAGCAGTACTTC,CSVEETGYAGYEQYF
TRBD1,TRBJ2-3,many,TRBV28,TGTGCCAGCAGTTCATACAGGGGGTTGAGGGACACAGATACGCAGTATTTT,CASSSYRGLRDTDTQYF
NA,TRBJ1-5,NA,TRBV15,TGTGCCACCAGCAGAGATTTGGGACGACCCAATCAGCCCCAGCATTTT,CATSRDLGRPNQPQHF
TRBD2,TRBJ2-5,NA,TRBV9,TGTGCCAGCAGCCTCCTCGAGGGACTAGCCCAAGAAACCCAGTACTTC,CASSLLEGLAQETQYF
NA,TRBJ2-7,many,TRBV2,TGTGCCAGCGAGGGGAGGGAGCAGTACTTC,CASEGREQYF
NA,TRBJ1-1,many,TRBV7-9,TGTGCCAGCAGCTATGAGGGATTTTACACTGAAGCTTTCTTT,CASSYEGFYTEAFF
TRBD1,TRBJ2-1,few,TRBV2,TGTGCCAGCAGTGAAGGGACAGGGTACTACAATGAGCAGTTCTTC,CASSEGTGYYNEQFF
NA,TRBJ1-1,NA,TRBV28,TGTGCCAGCACTCCCAGGAACACTGAAGCTTTCTTT,CASTPRNTEAFF
NA,TRBJ1-1,few,TRBV7-9,TGTGCCAGCAGCTCACTACTTACGCCAGTGAACACTGAAGCTTTCTTT,CASSSLLTPVNTEAFF
TRBD2,TRBJ2-7,NA,TRBV20-1,TGCAGTGCTAGAGATTTGCGGGGGGCGGAGTACGAGCAGTACTTC,CSARDLRGAEYEQYF
NA,TRBJ2-5,many,TRBV7-8,TGTGCCAGCAGCCGGGACTTACAAGAGACCCAGTACTTC,CASSRDLQETQYF
NA,TRBJ2-7,few,TRBV27,TGTGCCAGCAGCTTATCTTATCAGGCCGAGCAGTACTTC,CASSLSYQAEQYF
NA,TRBJ1-5,few,TRBV27,TGTGCCAGCAGTTTATATCCTCATCAGCCCCAGCATTTT,CASSLYPHQPQHF
TRBD1,TRBJ1-1,many,TRBV27,TGTGCCAGTGGGCTTGGACAGGGTTTCACTGAAGCTTTCTTT,CASGLGQGFTEAFF
NA,TRBJ2-3,few,TRBV12-3/TRBV12-4,TGTGCCAGCAGTCCAGGACTAGGGGGAGATACGCAGTATTTT,CASSPGLGGDTQYF
NA,TRBJ2-3,NA,TRBV6-1,TGTGCCACCACCCGGGGAAATACGCAGTATTTT,CATTRGNTQYF
TRBD1,TRBJ1-1,many,TRBV6-5,TGTGCCAGCAGTTACTCAAGCCCGGACAGGTCCTTGAACACTGAAGCTTTCTTT,CASSYSSPDRSLNTEAFF
TRBD1,TRBJ2-5,NA,TRBV11-3,TGTGCCAGCAGCTCCCCGTCGGGGACAGGGGGTGAAGAGACCCAGTACTTC,CASSSPSGTGGEETQYF
NA,TRBJ2-7,NA,TRBV7-9,TGTGCCAGCAGCCCCCGGGACGGGGTGAGGGAGCAGTACTTC,CASSPRDGVREQYF
NA,TRBJ2-1,many,TRBV2,TGTGCCAGCTATAACAAACACAATGAGCAGTTCTTC,CASYNKHNEQFF
NA,TRBJ2-1,once,TRBV10-3,TGTGCCTTCAGTGAGCCAGTGGGAACCCAATACAATGAGCAGTTCTTC,CAFSEPVGTQYNEQFF
NA,TRBJ2-3,NA,TRBV5-1,TGCGCCAGCAGCAGGACTGTGACTAGCACAGATACGCAGTATTTT,CASSRTVTSTDTQYF
TRBD1,TRBJ2-7,few,TRBV20-1,TGCAGTGCTAGAGGACAGGGCCGGGCCTACGAGCAGTACTTC,CSARGQGRAYEQYF
NA,TRBJ2-2,many,TRBV6-1,TGTGCCAGCAGTGAAATGAACACCGGGGAGCTGTTTTTT,CASSEMNTGELFF
NA,TRBJ2-1,few,TRBV4-2,TGTGCCAGCAGCAAAAAAGGGGACTCCTACAATGAGCAGTTCTTC,CASSKKGDSYNEQFF